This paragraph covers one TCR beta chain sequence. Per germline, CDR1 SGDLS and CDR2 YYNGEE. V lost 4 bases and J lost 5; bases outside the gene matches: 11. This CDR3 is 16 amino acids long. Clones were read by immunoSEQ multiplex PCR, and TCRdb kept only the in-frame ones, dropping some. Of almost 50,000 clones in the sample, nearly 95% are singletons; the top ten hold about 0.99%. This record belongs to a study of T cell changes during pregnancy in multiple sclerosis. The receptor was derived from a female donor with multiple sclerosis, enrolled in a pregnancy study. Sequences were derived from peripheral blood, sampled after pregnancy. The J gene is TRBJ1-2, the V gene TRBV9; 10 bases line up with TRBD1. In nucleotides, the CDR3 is TGTGCCAGCAGCCGGACCGGGACAGGGGTAATATATGGCTACACCTTC. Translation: CASSRTGTGVIYGYTF. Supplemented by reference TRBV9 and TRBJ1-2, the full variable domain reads DSGVTQTPKHLITATGQRVTLRCSPRSGDLSVYWYQQSLDQGLQFLIQYYNGEERAKGNILERFSAQQFPDLHSELNLSSLELGDSALYFCASSRTGTGVIYGYTFGSGTRLTVV.